This T cell receptor (beta chain) is from a study of lymphopenia after photon versus proton radiotherapy. As for this clone: The antigen remains unidentified.

TCRdb's table, derived via immunoSEQ multiplex PCR, lists solely in-frame clones and lacks some. The table has around 150,000 clones, 75% to 90% seen once. The study, taken as a whole, reports: A bigger post-nadir fall in TCR diversity correlated inversely with survival time in deceased patients. Oligoclonal CD8+ Temra expansion after nadir drove photon patients' diversity drop.

The germline gives CDR1 SGHNT, CDR2 YYREEE (reference sequence). The CDR3 contains 13 residues. The V gene lost 7 bases and the J gene lost 3 bases, with 14 bases spanning the gap. Sequenced material: peripheral blood, taken from a patient treated with photon-based radiotherapy. The chain combines TRBV5-4 with TRBJ2-7; D uncertain. The origin of this receptor is a man aged 50 or older with gastric cancer. The CDR3 is CASRDSTHYEQYF. CDR3 DNA: TGTGCCAGCCGTGATAGTACCCACTACGAGCAGTACTTC.